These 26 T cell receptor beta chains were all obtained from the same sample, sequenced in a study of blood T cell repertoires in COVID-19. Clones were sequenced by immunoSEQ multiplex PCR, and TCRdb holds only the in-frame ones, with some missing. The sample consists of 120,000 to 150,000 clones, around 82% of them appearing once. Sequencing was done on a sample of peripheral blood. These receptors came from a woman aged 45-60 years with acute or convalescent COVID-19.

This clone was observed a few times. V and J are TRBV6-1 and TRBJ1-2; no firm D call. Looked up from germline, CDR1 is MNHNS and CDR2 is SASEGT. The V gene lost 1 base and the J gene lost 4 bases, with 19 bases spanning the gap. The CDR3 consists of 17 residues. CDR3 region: CASSEDAVGIRGYGYTF. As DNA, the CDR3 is TGTGCCAGCAGTGAAGACGCGGTGGGGATTCGGGGCTATGGCTACACCTTC.

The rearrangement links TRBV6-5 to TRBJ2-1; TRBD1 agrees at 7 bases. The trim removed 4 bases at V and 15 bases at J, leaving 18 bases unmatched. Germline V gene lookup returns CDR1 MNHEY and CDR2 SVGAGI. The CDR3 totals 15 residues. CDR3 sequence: CASSSPTKDRSGLFF. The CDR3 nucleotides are TGTGCCAGCAGTTCACCCACAAAGGACAGGTCTGGACTGTTCTTC.

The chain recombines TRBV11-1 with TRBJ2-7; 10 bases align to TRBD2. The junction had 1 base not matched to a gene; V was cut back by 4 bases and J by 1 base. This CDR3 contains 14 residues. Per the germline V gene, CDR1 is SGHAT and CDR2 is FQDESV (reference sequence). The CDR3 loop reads CASSSSGGSYEQYF. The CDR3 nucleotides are TGTGCCAGCAGCTCTAGCGGGGGTTCCTACGAGCAGTACTTC. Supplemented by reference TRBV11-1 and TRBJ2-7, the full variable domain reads EAEVAQSPRYKITEKSQAVAFWCDPISGHATLYWYRQILGQGPELLVQFQDESVVDDSQLPKDRFSAERLKGVDSTLKIQPAELGDSAMYLCASSSSGGSYEQYFGPGTRLTVT.

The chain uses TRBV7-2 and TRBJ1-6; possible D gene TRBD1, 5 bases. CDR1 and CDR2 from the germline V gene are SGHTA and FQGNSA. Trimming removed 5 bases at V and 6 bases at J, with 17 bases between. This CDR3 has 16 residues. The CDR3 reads CASSPPRGGTNSPLHF. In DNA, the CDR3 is TGTGCCAGCAGCCCTCCCCGGGGAGGGACTAATTCACCCCTCCACTTT.

CDR3 bases: TGCGCCAGCAGCCGGGGACAGGGAGAGACCACAGATACGCAGTATTTT. Translating it yields CASSRGQGETTDTQYF. V and J are TRBV5-1 and TRBJ2-3, with 9 bases matching TRBD1. Germline V gives CDR1 SGHRS, CDR2 YFSETQ. The trim removed 4 bases at V and 2 bases at J, leaving 8 bases unmatched. The CDR3 has 16 residues.

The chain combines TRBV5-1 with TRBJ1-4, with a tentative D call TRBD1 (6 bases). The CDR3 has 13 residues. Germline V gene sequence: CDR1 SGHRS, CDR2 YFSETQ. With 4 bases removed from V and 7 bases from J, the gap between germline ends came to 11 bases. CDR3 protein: CASSPGQTEKLFF. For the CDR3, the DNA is TGCGCCAGCAGCCCGGGACAAACTGAAAAACTGTTTTTT.

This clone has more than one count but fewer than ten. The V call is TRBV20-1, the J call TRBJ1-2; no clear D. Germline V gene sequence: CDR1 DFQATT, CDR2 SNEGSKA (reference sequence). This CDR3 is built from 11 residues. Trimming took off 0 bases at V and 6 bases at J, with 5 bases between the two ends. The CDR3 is CSARDPNGYTF. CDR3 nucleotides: TGCAGTGCTAGAGATCCCAATGGCTACACCTTC.

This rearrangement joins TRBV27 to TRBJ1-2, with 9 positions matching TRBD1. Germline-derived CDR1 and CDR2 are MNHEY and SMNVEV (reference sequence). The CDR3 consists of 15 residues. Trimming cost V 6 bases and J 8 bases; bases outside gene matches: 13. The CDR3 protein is CASRPLGQGLIGYTF. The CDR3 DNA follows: TGTGCCAGCAGACCCTTAGGACAGGGGCTAATAGGCTACACCTTC.

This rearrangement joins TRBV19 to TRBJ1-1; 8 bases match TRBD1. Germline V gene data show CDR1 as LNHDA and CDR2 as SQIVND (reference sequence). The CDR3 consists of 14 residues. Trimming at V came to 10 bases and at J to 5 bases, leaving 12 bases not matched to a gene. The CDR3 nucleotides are TGTGCCACCAGCAGACAGGGGATGGGTACTGAAGCTTTCTTT. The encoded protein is CATSRQGMGTEAFF. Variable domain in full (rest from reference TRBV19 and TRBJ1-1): DGGITQSPKYLFRKEGQNVTLSCEQNLNHDAMYWYRQDPGQGLRLIYYSQIVNDFQKGDIAEGYSVSREKKESFPLTVTSAQKNPTAFYLCATSRQGMGTEAFFGQGTRLTVV.

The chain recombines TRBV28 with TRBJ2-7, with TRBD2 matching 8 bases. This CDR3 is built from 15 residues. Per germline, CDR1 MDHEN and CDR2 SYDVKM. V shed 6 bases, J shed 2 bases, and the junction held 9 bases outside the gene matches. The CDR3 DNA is TGTGCCAGCAGGGGTGAAACTAGCGGTACCTACGAGCAGTACTTC. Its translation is CASRGETSGTYEQYF. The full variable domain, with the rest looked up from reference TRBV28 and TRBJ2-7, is DVKVTQSSRYLVKRTGEKVFLECVQDMDHENMFWYRQDPGLGLRLIYFSYDVKMKEKGDIPEGYSVSREKKERFSLILESASTNQTSMYLCASRGETSGTYEQYFGPGTRLTVT.

DNA for the CDR3: TGTGCCAGCAGTTCATTCCAGGGTCGAAACTATGGCTACACCTTC. It translates to CASSSFQGRNYGYTF. The chain combines TRBV27 with TRBJ1-2, with a tentative D call TRBD1 (5 bases). The CDR3 has 15 residues. The V end lost 4 bases, the J end lost 2 bases, and 14 bases lay between the germline ends. Germline V CDR1 and CDR2: MNHEY, SMNVEV (reference sequence).

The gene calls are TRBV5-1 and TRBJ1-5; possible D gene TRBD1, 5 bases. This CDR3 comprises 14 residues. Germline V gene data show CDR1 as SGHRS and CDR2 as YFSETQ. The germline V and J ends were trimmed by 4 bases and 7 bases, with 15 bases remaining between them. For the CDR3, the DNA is TGCGCCAGCAGCGCGGGGGAGCCGAACCAGCCCCAGCATTTT. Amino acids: CASSAGEPNQPQHF.

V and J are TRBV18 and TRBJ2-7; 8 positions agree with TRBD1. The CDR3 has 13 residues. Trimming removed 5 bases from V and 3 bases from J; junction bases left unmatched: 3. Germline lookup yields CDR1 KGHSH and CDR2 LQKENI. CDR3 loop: CASSTGQDYEQYF. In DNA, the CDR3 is TGTGCCAGCTCAACGGGACAGGACTACGAGCAGTACTTC.

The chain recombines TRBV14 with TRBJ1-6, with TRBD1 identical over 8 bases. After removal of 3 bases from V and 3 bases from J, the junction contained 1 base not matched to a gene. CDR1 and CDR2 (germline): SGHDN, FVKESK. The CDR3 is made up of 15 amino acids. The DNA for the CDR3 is TGTGCCAGCAGCCATACAGGGGGCTATAATTCACCCCTCCACTTT. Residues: CASSHTGGYNSPLHF.

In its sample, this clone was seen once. CDR3 protein: CASSSSGGVYNEQFF. The CDR3 coding sequence is TGTGCCAGCAGCTCTAGCGGGGGCGTTTACAATGAGCAGTTCTTC. V is TRBV9 and J is TRBJ2-1; TRBD2 agrees at 10 bases. This CDR3 contains 15 residues. Looked up from germline, CDR1 is SGDLS and CDR2 is YYNGEE. Trimming took 4 bases from V and 4 from J; bases not matched to a gene: 5.

The CDR3 loop is CASSGQGSGNTIYF. The DNA of the CDR3 is TGCGCCAGCAGCGGACAGGGCTCTGGAAACACCATATATTTT. This chain uses TRBV5-1 with TRBJ1-3, with 8 positions matching TRBD1. CDR3 length equals 14 residues. V lost 4 bases, J lost 0 bases, and 0 bases stayed unmatched. CDR1 and CDR2 from the germline V gene are SGHRS and YFSETQ.

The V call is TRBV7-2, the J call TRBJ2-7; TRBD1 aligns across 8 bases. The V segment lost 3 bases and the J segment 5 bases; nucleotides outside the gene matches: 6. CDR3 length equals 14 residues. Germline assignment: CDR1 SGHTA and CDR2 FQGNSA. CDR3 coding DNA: TGTGCCAGCAGCTTTGGACAGGGTCGAGACGAGCAGTACTTC. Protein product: CASSFGQGRDEQYF.

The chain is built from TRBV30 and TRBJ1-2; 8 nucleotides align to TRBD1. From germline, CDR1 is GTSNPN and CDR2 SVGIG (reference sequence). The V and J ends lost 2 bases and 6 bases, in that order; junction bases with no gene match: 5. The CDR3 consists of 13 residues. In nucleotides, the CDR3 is TGTGCCTGGAGTCCGACAGGGGCCCATGGCTACACCTTC. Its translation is CAWSPTGAHGYTF.

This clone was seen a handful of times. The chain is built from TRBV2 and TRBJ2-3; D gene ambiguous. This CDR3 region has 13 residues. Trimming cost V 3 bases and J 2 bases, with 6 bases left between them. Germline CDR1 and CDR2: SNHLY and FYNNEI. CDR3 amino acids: CASSDGVTDTQYF. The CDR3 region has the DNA TGTGCCAGCAGTGACGGAGTCACAGATACGCAGTATTTT.

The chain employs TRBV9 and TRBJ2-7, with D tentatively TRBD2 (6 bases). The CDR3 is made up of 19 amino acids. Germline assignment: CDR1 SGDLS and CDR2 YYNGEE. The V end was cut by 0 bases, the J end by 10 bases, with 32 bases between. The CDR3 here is CASSVAGPLGGPRPTRQYF. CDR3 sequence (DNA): TGTGCCAGCAGCGTAGCTGGGCCCCTAGGAGGGCCGAGGCCCACGCGACAGTACTTC.

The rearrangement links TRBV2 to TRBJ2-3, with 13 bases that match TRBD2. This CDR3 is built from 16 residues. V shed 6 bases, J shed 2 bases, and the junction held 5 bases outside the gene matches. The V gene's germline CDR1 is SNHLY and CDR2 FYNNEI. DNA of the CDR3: TGTGCCAGCAGGAGACTAGCGGGGGGAGCCACAGATACGCAGTATTTT. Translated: CASRRLAGGATDTQYF. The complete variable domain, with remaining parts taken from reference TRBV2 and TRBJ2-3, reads EPEVTQTPSHQVTQMGQEVILRCVPISNHLYFYWYRQILGQKVEFLVSFYNNEISEKSEIFDDQFSVERPDGSNFTLKIRSTKLEDSAMYFCASRRLAGGATDTQYFGPGTRLTVL.

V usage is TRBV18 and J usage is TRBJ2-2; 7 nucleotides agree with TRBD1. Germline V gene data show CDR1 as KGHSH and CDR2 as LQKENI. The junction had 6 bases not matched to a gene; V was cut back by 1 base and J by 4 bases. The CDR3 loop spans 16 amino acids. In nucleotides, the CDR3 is TGTGCCAGCTCACCACGACAGGGCGGTAGCACCGGGGAGCTGTTTTTT. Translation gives CASSPRQGGSTGELFF.

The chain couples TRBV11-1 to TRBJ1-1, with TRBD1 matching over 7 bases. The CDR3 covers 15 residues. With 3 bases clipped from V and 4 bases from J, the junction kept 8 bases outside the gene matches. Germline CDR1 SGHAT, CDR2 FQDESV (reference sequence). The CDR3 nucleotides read TGTGCCAGCAGCTTCCGGACAGGAACGGGCACTGAAGCTTTCTTT. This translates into CASSFRTGTGTEAFF.

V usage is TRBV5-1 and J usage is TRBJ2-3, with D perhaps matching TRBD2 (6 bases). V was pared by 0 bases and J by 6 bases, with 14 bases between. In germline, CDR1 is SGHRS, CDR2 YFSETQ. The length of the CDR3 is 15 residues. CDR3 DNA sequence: TGCGCCAGCAGCTTGGTACCTGCTGGGGGGGATACGCAGTATTTT. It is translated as CASSLVPAGGDTQYF. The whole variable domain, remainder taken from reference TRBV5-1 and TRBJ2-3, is KAGVTQTPRYLIKTRGQQVTLSCSPISGHRSVSWYQQTPGQGLQFLFEYFSETQRNKGNFPGRFSGRQFSNSRSEMNVSTLELGDSALYLCASSLVPAGGDTQYFGPGTRLTVL.

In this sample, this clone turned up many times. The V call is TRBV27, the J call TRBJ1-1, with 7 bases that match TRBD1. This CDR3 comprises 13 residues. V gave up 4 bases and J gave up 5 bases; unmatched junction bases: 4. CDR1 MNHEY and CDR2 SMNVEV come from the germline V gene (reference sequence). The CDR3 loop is CASSSTGATEAFF. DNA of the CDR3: TGTGCCAGCAGTTCTACAGGGGCGACTGAAGCTTTCTTT.

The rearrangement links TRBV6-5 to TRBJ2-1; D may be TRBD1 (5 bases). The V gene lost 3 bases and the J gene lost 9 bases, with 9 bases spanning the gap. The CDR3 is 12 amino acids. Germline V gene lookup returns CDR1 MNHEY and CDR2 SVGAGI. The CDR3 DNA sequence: TGTGCCAGCAGTTATAGGGGAACTGAGCAGTTCTTC. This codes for CASSYRGTEQFF.